Presented here are 23 T cell receptor beta chains from one specimen sequenced in a study of T cell repertoires in cytomegalovirus infection (dated by TCRdb to between 2017 and 2020). Their target antigens are unknown. Reads for this sample came from an Illumina HiSeq 1500. Clones were called with MiXCR by TCRdb after fastp trimmed the public reads at Q25, and only in-frame beta chains were retained. CDR3 protein duplicates are merged, each entry listing the most common genes and DNA. For this sample there are about 85,000 distinct CDR3 sequences; 40% to 50% appear just once. The ten largest clones capture about 92% of the sample. Explained via the paper, the treatment or condition label denotes: in vitro stimulation with specific CMV peptide epitopes to enrich CMV-specific T cells. This sample comprised CD8+ T cells from cultured PBMCs, obtained from culture after CMV antigen stimulation. These receptors all come from a human donor in good health (CMV status not recorded). Some clones in this sample may be carry-over from other donors' samples.

The chain is built from TRBV5-6 and TRBJ2-7; a possible D gene is TRBD1 (6 bases). Germline CDR1 and CDR2: SGHDT and YYEEEE. CDR3 length: 14 amino acids. Between the trimmed V and J ends, which lost 4 bases and 0 bases, there was a span of 11 bases. This CDR3 is CASSLRDTSYEQYF. The CDR3 DNA follows: TGTGCCAGCAGCCTCCGGGACACCTCCTACGAGCAGTACTTC.

Turning to this clonotype: One end of the junction varies from germline; a read error may be responsible. The rearrangement uses TRBV28 and TRBJ2-7; a possible D gene is TRBD2 (5 bases). Germline loops: CDR1 MDHEN, CDR2 SYDVKM. The CDR3 totals 13 residues. Here the CDR3 reads CASTPTQLDYEHF. CDR3 nucleotides: TGTGCCAGCACTCCCACCCAACTAGACTACGAGCACTTC.

The chain has TRBV4-1 and TRBJ2-3, with D possibly TRBD2 on 6 matching bases. V shed 8 bases and J shed 9 bases, with 12 bases lying between them. The CDR3 sequence is 11 residues long. Germline values: CDR1 MGHRA, CDR2 YSYEKL. The CDR3 nucleotides read TGCGCCAGCTATAGCGGAGGGACGCAGTATTTT. It encodes CASYSGGTQYF.

This rearrangement joins TRBV11-2 to TRBJ2-1; 9 nucleotides line up with TRBD2. This CDR3 spans 17 amino acids. The trim removed 1 base at V and 6 bases at J, leaving 10 bases unmatched. Germline-derived CDR1 and CDR2 are SGHAT and FQNNGV. Here the CDR3 reads CASSLGPAGGPGNEQFF. CDR3 DNA: TGTGCCAGCAGCTTAGGTCCGGCGGGAGGGCCGGGCAATGAGCAGTTCTTC.

This chain links TRBV12-3 or TRBV12-4 with TRBJ2-1; D possibly corresponds to TRBD2 (6 bases). V was pared by 8 bases and J by 3 bases, with 17 bases between. This CDR3 is built from 15 residues. Here the CDR3 DNA reads TGTGCCAGCTCCACGACGGGGGTTGGCTACAATGAGCAGTTCTTC. Its translation: CASSTTGVGYNEQFF.

The V gene is TRBV28, the J gene TRBJ2-1, with D uncertain. This CDR3 has 13 amino acids. The germline gives CDR1 MDHEN, CDR2 SYDVKM. V shed 5 bases and J shed 2 bases, with 7 bases lying between them. The CDR3: CASSPSPYNEQFF. Written as DNA, the CDR3 is TGTGCCAGCAGTCCATCACCCTACAATGAGCAGTTCTTC.

This clonotype turned up a few times. The chain carries TRBV9 and TRBJ2-7; the match to TRBD2 covers 7 bases. The CDR3 has 13 amino acids. Germline loops: CDR1 SGDLS, CDR2 YYNGEE. V lost 4 bases to trimming and J lost 5 bases; unmatched junction nucleotides: 6. In nucleotides, the CDR3 is TGTGCCAGCAGCCGACTAGCCTTGGACGAGCAGTACTTC. Translated, it gives CASSRLALDEQYF.

V is TRBV7-2 and J is TRBJ2-3, with 11 bases lining up with TRBD2. The CDR3 loop spans 17 amino acids. Losses at the gene ends were 0 bases for V and 7 bases for J; bases not matched to a gene: 9. CDR1 SGHTA and CDR2 FQGNSA come from the germline V gene. Written as DNA, the CDR3 is TGTGCCAGCAGCTTAGCGGGATTAGCGGGAGGGCTATATACGCAGTATTTT. Its translation is CASSLAGLAGGLYTQYF.

The CDR3 bases are TGTGCCAGTAAAGCGGGGCCCGGGGAGACCCAGTACTTC. Its translation is CASKAGPGETQYF. The chain carries TRBV19 and TRBJ2-5, with 7 bases identical to TRBD2. The CDR3 spans 13 residues. V was pared by 7 bases and J by 5 bases, with 7 bases of the junction left unmatched. CDR1 LNHDA and CDR2 SQIVND come from the germline V gene (reference sequence).

In this sample, this clonotype turned up a few times. The chain employs TRBV7-3 and TRBJ2-1; D is unclear. The V and J ends lost 5 bases and 8 bases respectively, with 7 bases between them. Germline loops: CDR1 SGHTA, CDR2 FQGTGA. The CDR3 extends over 11 amino acids. This CDR3 is CASSEGDEQFF. As DNA, the CDR3 is TGTGCCAGCAGCGAAGGAGATGAGCAGTTCTTC.

This clonotype occurred many times. The gene calls are TRBV6-1 and TRBJ1-5, with a weak D call TRBD1 (5 bases). Germline assignment: CDR1 MNHNS and CDR2 SASEGT. The CDR3 spans 13 residues. Trimming removed 6 bases from V and 8 bases from J, with 14 bases in between. This CDR3 reads CASRETVREPQHF. CDR3 DNA sequence: TGTGCCAGCAGGGAGACAGTGAGGGAGCCCCAGCATTTT.

The chain links TRBV10-3 to TRBJ2-6, with 8 positions matching TRBD1. V lost 5 bases and J lost 9; bases outside the gene matches: 6. The CDR3 contains 14 residues. CDR1 ENHRY and CDR2 SYGVKD come from the germline V gene. CDR3 sequence: CAISSGQAINVLTF. In DNA form, the CDR3 reads TGTGCCATCAGTTCGGGACAGGCGATCAACGTCCTGACTTTC.

The chain has TRBV7-6 and TRBJ1-5, with 8 bases that match TRBD1. Trimming at V came to 6 bases and at J to 4 bases, leaving 8 bases not matched to a gene. This CDR3 is 15 amino acids long. The germline CDR1 and CDR2 sequences are SGHVS and FNYEAQ. The CDR3 loop reads CASRSGTGPNQPQHF. The CDR3 bases are TGTGCCAGCAGATCCGGGACAGGCCCTAATCAGCCCCAGCATTTT. Complete variable domain (other parts from reference TRBV7-6 and TRBJ1-5): GAGVSQSPRYKVTKRGQDVALRCDPISGHVSLYWYRQALGQGPEFLTYFNYEAQQDKSGLPNDRFSAERPEGSISTLTIQRTEQRDSAMYRCASRSGTGPNQPQHFGDGTRLSIL.

The chain is built from TRBV6-8 and TRBJ1-5; D gene unclear. Germline V lookup: CDR1 MNHGY, CDR2 SAAAGT. The V end was cut by 0 bases, the J end by 10 bases, with 10 bases between. The CDR3 covers 13 residues. DNA of the CDR3: TGTGCCAGCAGTTACTCGATTGCCCAACCCCAGCATTTT. This codes for CASSYSIAQPQHF.

The V and J genes are TRBV2 and TRBJ1-2; D unclear. Germline values: CDR1 SNHLY, CDR2 FYNNEI. With 7 bases removed from V and 1 base from J, the gap between germline ends came to 7 bases. The CDR3 extends over 12 amino acids. Written as DNA, the CDR3 is TGTGCCAGCAACGGAGTTAACTATGGCTACACCTTC. As protein: CASNGVNYGYTF. Full variable domain (remainder filled in from reference TRBV2 and TRBJ1-2): EPEVTQTPSHQVTQMGQEVILRCVPISNHLYFYWYRQILGQKVEFLVSFYNNEISEKSEIFDDQFSVERPDGSNFTLKIRSTKLEDSAMYFCASNGVNYGYTFGSGTRLTVV.

Written as DNA, the CDR3 is TGTGCCAGCAGCTCCCCGGGACAAACCTACGAGCAGTACTTC. Encoded protein: CASSSPGQTYEQYF. The rearrangement joins TRBV7-6 to TRBJ2-7; weak D call: TRBD1 (6 bases). V was shortened by 4 bases and J by 2 bases, with 12 bases between the two germline ends. This CDR3 is 14 amino acids long. Germline loops: CDR1 SGHVS, CDR2 FNYEAQ. Together with reference TRBV7-6 and TRBJ2-7, the CDR3 gives the full variable domain: GAGVSQSPRYKVTKRGQDVALRCDPISGHVSLYWYRQALGQGPEFLTYFNYEAQQDKSGLPNDRFSAERPEGSISTLTIQRTEQRDSAMYRCASSSPGQTYEQYFGPGTRLTVT.

The chain combines TRBV4-1 with TRBJ2-7, with D perhaps TRBD2 (5 bases). Trimming left V 1 base short and J 2 bases short, with 9 bases between. Germline V lookup: CDR1 MGHRA, CDR2 YSYEKL. This CDR3 is 14 amino acids long. Written as DNA, the CDR3 is TGCGCCAGCAGCCAAGTCCGAGGGACCTACGAGCAGTACTTC. Amino acid sequence: CASSQVRGTYEQYF.

This chain links TRBV7-3 with TRBJ2-1, with 10 bases aligning to TRBD2. CDR3 length equals 17 residues. The germline gives CDR1 SGHTA, CDR2 FQGTGA. Losses at the gene ends were 5 bases for V and 0 bases for J; bases not matched to a gene: 7. The CDR3, as DNA: TGTGCCAGCAGCCCCTTAGCGGGGGGCCACTCCTACAATGAGCAGTTCTTC. Translation: CASSPLAGGHSYNEQFF. Variable domain in full (rest from reference TRBV7-3 and TRBJ2-1): GAGVSQTPSNKVTEKGKYVELRCDPISGHTALYWYRQSLGQGPEFLIYFQGTGAADDSGLPNDRFFAVRPEGSVSTLKIQRTERGDSAVYLCASSPLAGGHSYNEQFFGPGTRLTVL.

This clonotype was observed once. The chain has TRBV28 and TRBJ2-3; TRBD2 matches 7 bases. V lost 8 bases, J lost 4 bases, and 9 bases stayed unmatched. Germline V lookup: CDR1 MDHEN, CDR2 SYDVKM. This CDR3 is 14 amino acids long. The CDR3 loop reads CASGPTLAADTQYF. As DNA, the CDR3 is TGTGCCAGCGGGCCAACCCTAGCGGCAGATACGCAGTATTTT.

This clonotype has ten or more counts. The chain links TRBV5-4 to TRBJ2-3, with 9 positions matching TRBD2. The CDR3 runs to 19 residues. Germline V gene lookup returns CDR1 SGHNT and CDR2 YYREEE (reference sequence). After removal of 2 bases from V and 2 bases from J, the junction contained 15 bases not matched to a gene. Here the CDR3 reads CASSFGTSRLLSFTDTQYF. The CDR3 coding sequence is TGTGCCAGCAGCTTTGGGACTAGCCGTCTTCTCTCCTTCACAGATACGCAGTATTTT.

J is TRBJ1-5 and V is TRBV27, with D uncertain. V was clipped by 4 bases and J by 0 bases, with 7 bases between them. The CDR3 consists of 14 residues. Germline lookup yields CDR1 MNHEY and CDR2 SMNVEV (reference sequence). This CDR3 reads CASSSSDSNQPQHF. As DNA, the CDR3 is TGTGCCAGCAGTTCCAGTGATAGCAATCAGCCCCAGCATTTT.

The chain combines TRBV6-1 with TRBJ1-2; D gene uncertain. CDR1 is MNHNS and CDR2 is SASEGT in the germline V gene. The CDR3 is 13 residues long. V was shortened by 7 bases and J by 2 bases, with 11 bases between the two germline ends. The CDR3 sequence is CASMDPGNYGYTF. The CDR3, as DNA: TGTGCCAGCATGGACCCGGGGAACTATGGCTACACCTTC.

This chain links TRBV19 with TRBJ2-7; D call uncertain. CDR1 is LNHDA, CDR2 SQIVND, per germline (reference sequence). The CDR3 is 13 residues long. V was trimmed by 1 base and J by 3 bases, leaving 7 bases between them. The CDR3 here is CASSIVGSYEQYF. DNA for the CDR3: TGTGCCAGTAGTATAGTGGGCAGCTACGAGCAGTACTTC.